The next 28 T cell receptor beta chains were all read from a single sample in a study of control samples from healthy donors and cancer patients. Generated by immunoSEQ multiplex PCR, the TCRdb table keeps only in-frame clones and is missing some. Of about 80,000 clones listed, roughly 90% are singletons. The sequencing input was blood. The receptors shown here come from a man in his forties or fifties in good health.

On this clone: This sample also contains other DNA sequences that code for the same CDR3. The chain is built from TRBV11-1 and TRBJ1-1, with D hard to call. CDR1 is SGHAT and CDR2 is FQDESV in the germline V gene (reference sequence). The V end lost 1 base, the J end lost 5 bases, and 8 bases lay between the germline ends. There are 13 residues in the CDR3. Here the CDR3 reads CASSLGRGTEAFF. CDR3 coding DNA: TGTGCCAGCAGCTTAGGACGGGGAACTGAAGCTTTCTTT.

V gene TRBV11-2 combines with J gene TRBJ1-1, with 7 bases lining up with TRBD1. The CDR3 is 15 amino acids. Germline assignment: CDR1 SGHAT and CDR2 FQNNGV. The V segment lost 5 bases and the J segment 0 bases; nucleotides outside the gene matches: 6. The CDR3 sequence is CASSLGQMMNTEAFF. The CDR3 region has the DNA TGTGCCAGCAGCCTGGGACAGATGATGAACACTGAAGCTTTCTTT. The variable domain in full, with the rest retrieved from reference TRBV11-2 and TRBJ1-1, is EAGVAQSPRYKIIEKRQSVAFWCNPISGHATLYWYQQILGQGPKLLIQFQNNGVVDDSQLPKDRFSAERLKGVDSTLKIQPAKLEDSAVYLCASSLGQMMNTEAFFGQGTRLTVV.

The chain employs TRBV30 and TRBJ1-5, with a weak D call TRBD1 (6 bases). V was cut by 1 base and J by 6 bases, with 10 bases left in between. This CDR3 is built from 13 residues. Germline V gene data show CDR1 as GTSNPN and CDR2 as SVGIG (reference sequence). The CDR3 spells CAWSEQGGQPQHF. CDR3 nucleotides: TGTGCCTGGAGTGAACAGGGTGGTCAGCCCCAGCATTTT.

The J gene is TRBJ1-1, the V gene TRBV6-5; TRBD1 might be the D (6 bases). The germline V gene encodes CDR1 MNHEY and CDR2 SVGAGI. CDR3 length: 12 amino acids. Trimming cost V 7 bases and J 4 bases, with 10 bases left between them. This CDR3 reads CASKGGLTEAFF. The CDR3 nucleotides are TGTGCCAGCAAGGGGGGGCTCACTGAAGCTTTCTTT.

The chain is built from TRBV30 and TRBJ2-7, with D possibly matching TRBD1 (6 bases). This CDR3 has 14 residues. Trimming took 0 bases from V and 6 from J, leaving 15 bases between them. CDR1 is GTSNPN and CDR2 is SVGIG in the germline V gene (reference sequence). For the CDR3, the DNA is TGTGCCTGGAGTGTAGTGTCAGGGGCCCGCGAGCAGTACTTC. It translates to CAWSVVSGAREQYF.

The chain couples TRBV7-9 to TRBJ1-4; 8 bases are shared with TRBD1. V lost 3 bases to trimming and J lost 5 bases; unmatched junction nucleotides: 5. The CDR3 extends over 15 amino acids. Germline V gene sequence: CDR1 SEHNR, CDR2 FQNEAQ (reference sequence). CDR3 sequence (DNA): TGTGCCAGCAGCTTCCGGGGACAGGTAAATGAAAAACTGTTTTTT. Its protein is CASSFRGQVNEKLFF.

The J gene is TRBJ1-6, the V gene TRBV5-1, with 7 bases matching TRBD1. This CDR3 has 15 amino acids. CDR1 and CDR2 from the germline V gene are SGHRS and YFSETQ. After removal of 2 bases from V and 7 bases from J, the junction contained 6 bases not matched to a gene. In DNA, the CDR3 is TGCGCCAGCAGCTTATCGACAGGGACGAATTCACCCCTCCACTTT. Translation: CASSLSTGTNSPLHF.

The chain joins TRBV6-6 to TRBJ1-5, with 8 bases identical to TRBD1. The V and J ends lost 7 bases and 4 bases, in that order; junction bases with no gene match: 12. The germline V gene has CDR1 MNHNY and CDR2 SVGAGI (reference sequence). The CDR3 consists of 16 residues. Here the CDR3 DNA reads TGTGCCAGCAAAGCAGGGGGCCCCGCGGAAAATCAGCCCCAGCATTTT. This translates into CASKAGGPAENQPQHF.

The CDR3 is CASSEFTEAFF. In DNA form, the CDR3 reads TGTGCCAGCAGTGAGTTCACTGAAGCTTTCTTT. The chain employs TRBV6-6 and TRBJ1-1, with D hard to call. CDR3 length: 11 amino acids. Trimming cost V 5 bases and J 4 bases, with 5 bases left between them. Germline V gives CDR1 MNHNY, CDR2 SVGAGI (reference sequence).

The rearrangement joins TRBV7-9 to TRBJ1-3, with 7 bases that match TRBD1. Losses at the gene ends were 2 bases for V and 1 base for J; bases not matched to a gene: 8. Germline loops: CDR1 SEHNR, CDR2 FQNEAQ (reference sequence). There are 17 residues in the CDR3. This CDR3 reads CASSLSRQGLSGNTIYF. The CDR3 nucleotides read TGTGCCAGCAGCTTATCCCGACAGGGTTTGTCTGGAAACACCATATATTTT. Full variable domain (remainder filled in from reference TRBV7-9 and TRBJ1-3): DTGVSQNPRHKITKRGQNVTFRCDPISEHNRLYWYRQTLGQGPEFLTYFQNEAQLEKSRLLSDRFSAERPKGSFSTLEIQRTEQGDSAMYLCASSLSRQGLSGNTIYFGEGSWLTVV.

J is TRBJ2-5 and V is TRBV29-1, with D unresolved. Trimming removed 5 bases at V and 3 bases at J, with 10 bases between. Germline assignment: CDR1 SQVTM and CDR2 ANQGSEA. CDR3 length: 12 residues. DNA of the CDR3: TGCAGCGTTTTTGGGCAGGAAGAGACCCAGTACTTC. Translated: CSVFGQEETQYF. The variable domain in full, with the rest retrieved from reference TRBV29-1 and TRBJ2-5, is SAVISQKPSRDICQRGTSLTIQCQVDSQVTMMFWYRQQPGQSLTLIATANQGSEATYESGFVIDKFPISRPNLTFSTLTVSNMSPEDSSIYLCSVFGQEETQYFGPGTRLLVL.

V usage is TRBV27 and J usage is TRBJ1-2; 7 bases line up with TRBD1. Germline CDR1 reads MNHEY; CDR2 reads SMNVEV (reference sequence). This CDR3 has 13 residues. The V and J ends lost 6 bases and 4 bases, in that order; junction bases with no gene match: 5. The CDR3 loop is CASSPGQSYGYTF. In DNA, the CDR3 is TGTGCCAGCAGCCCGGGACAGTCCTATGGCTACACCTTC.

The rearrangement uses TRBV19 and TRBJ1-5; the D is unclear. The V gene lost 6 bases and the J gene lost 0 bases, with 15 bases spanning the gap. Per the germline V gene, CDR1 is LNHDA and CDR2 is SQIVND (reference sequence). The CDR3 length is 16 residues. CDR3: CASSYSHRGSNQPQHF. CDR3 nucleotide sequence: TGTGCCAGTAGCTACAGCCACCGGGGTAGCAATCAGCCCCAGCATTTT.

The genes are TRBV29-1 and TRBJ2-7, with 8 bases fitting TRBD1. The CDR3 is made up of 16 amino acids. Germline values: CDR1 SQVTM, CDR2 ANQGSEA. Unmatched junction bases numbered 16, after V lost 6 bases and J lost 3 bases. The DNA of the CDR3 is TGCAGCGTAGGCGGACAGGGAGGATTAGTCTACTACGAGCAGTACTTC. Amino acids: CSVGGQGGLVYYEQYF.

The chain uses TRBV30 and TRBJ1-2; TRBD1 might be the D (6 bases). This CDR3 is 12 amino acids long. Germline lookup yields CDR1 GTSNPN and CDR2 SVGIG (reference sequence). Trimming took 5 bases from V and 7 from J, leaving 14 bases between them. The CDR3 region has the DNA TGTGCCTGGGGCCGGGGGGCAGCTGGCTACACCTTC. Its protein product is CAWGRGAAGYTF.

V usage is TRBV5-4 and J usage is TRBJ1-2; 7 bases align to TRBD1. Trimming at V came to 4 bases and at J to 0 bases, leaving 15 bases not matched to a gene. Germline V gene sequence: CDR1 SGHNT, CDR2 YYREEE (reference sequence). The CDR3 runs to 18 residues. CDR3 sequence reads: CASSPVIGNRGPNYGYTF. CDR3 nucleotide sequence: TGTGCCAGCAGCCCGGTAATTGGTAACAGGGGACCTAACTATGGCTACACCTTC.

The chain joins TRBV30 to TRBJ2-3; 13 nucleotides agree with TRBD2. With V trimmed by 5 bases and J by 1 base, 6 bases remained unmatched. The CDR3 totals 16 residues. Per germline, CDR1 GTSNPN and CDR2 SVGIG (reference sequence). The CDR3 is CAWGPGTSGGTDTQYF. Here the CDR3 DNA reads TGTGCCTGGGGCCCAGGGACTAGCGGGGGCACAGATACGCAGTATTTT.

The rearrangement links TRBV2 to TRBJ2-7; maybe TRBD1 (5 bases). Germline V gives CDR1 SNHLY, CDR2 FYNNEI. Between the trimmed V and J ends, which lost 4 bases and 3 bases, there was a span of 16 bases. This CDR3 has 15 amino acids. CDR3 in DNA: TGTGCCAGCAGTGGGGGCAGCAGTTACCTCTACGAGCAGTACTTC. Its translation is CASSGGSSYLYEQYF. Full variable domain (remainder filled in from reference TRBV2 and TRBJ2-7): EPEVTQTPSHQVTQMGQEVILRCVPISNHLYFYWYRQILGQKVEFLVSFYNNEISEKSEIFDDQFSVERPDGSNFTLKIRSTKLEDSAMYFCASSGGSSYLYEQYFGPGTRLTVT.

The V gene is TRBV20-1, the J gene TRBJ2-1; D is unclear. The length of the CDR3 is 11 residues. The ends were cut back, 3 bases at V and 8 bases at J, with 8 bases in the middle. Germline values: CDR1 DFQATT, CDR2 SNEGSKA (reference sequence). This CDR3 is CSASGADEQFF. In DNA form, the CDR3 reads TGCAGTGCTAGTGGCGCAGATGAGCAGTTCTTC.

V gene TRBV28 combines with J gene TRBJ2-7; TRBD1 aligns across 8 bases. This CDR3 contains 14 residues. V shed 4 bases, J shed 6 bases, and the junction held 8 bases outside the gene matches. Looked up from germline, CDR1 is MDHEN and CDR2 is SYDVKM. CDR3 amino acids: CASSSLGQVSEQYF. CDR3 in DNA: TGTGCCAGCAGTTCCCTGGGACAGGTCTCCGAGCAGTACTTC.

The rearrangement uses TRBV6-5 and TRBJ1-1; 9 nucleotides agree with TRBD1. Trimming took 8 bases from V and 4 from J; bases not matched to a gene: 5. CDR3 length: 13 residues. CDR1 is MNHEY, CDR2 SVGAGI, per germline. CDR3 in amino acids: CASREDRGTEAFF. CDR3 DNA sequence: TGTGCCAGCCGCGAGGACAGGGGCACTGAAGCTTTCTTT.

The V gene is TRBV19, the J gene TRBJ2-6, with D perhaps matching TRBD2 (8 bases). Germline assignment: CDR1 LNHDA and CDR2 SQIVND (reference sequence). Trimming cost V 6 bases and J 0 bases, with 12 bases left between them. This CDR3 has 16 amino acids. The CDR3 region is CASRTGTSSGANVLTF. The CDR3 nucleotides read TGTGCCAGTAGGACAGGGACTAGCTCTGGGGCCAACGTCCTGACTTTC.

The chain uses TRBV5-6 and TRBJ2-4; a possible D gene is TRBD2 (6 bases). Per the germline V gene, CDR1 is SGHDT and CDR2 is YYEEEE. The CDR3 has 15 amino acids. V was trimmed by 5 bases and J by 0 bases, leaving 12 bases between them. The CDR3 DNA is TGTGCCAGCAGTGGAGGGGAACTAGCCAAAAACATTCAGTACTTC. This encodes CASSGGELAKNIQYF.

The count of this clone is one. The chain joins TRBV10-3 to TRBJ2-5; possibly TRBD1 for D (5 bases). This CDR3 region has 11 residues. V was shortened by 10 bases and J by 0 bases, with 6 bases between the two germline ends. Per germline, CDR1 ENHRY and CDR2 SYGVKD. CDR3 sequence: CATGYQETQYF. CDR3 coding DNA: TGTGCCACAGGGTACCAAGAGACCCAGTACTTC.

The CDR3 coding sequence is TGTGCCAGCTCACCGCAGGGGGTCCCTTCTAATGGCTACACCTTC. As protein: CASSPQGVPSNGYTF. The chain recombines TRBV18 with TRBJ1-2; TRBD1 matches 7 bases. Germline V CDR1 and CDR2: KGHSH, LQKENI. J gave up 6 bases and V 3 bases, and 10 bases lay outside the gene matches. This CDR3 has 15 residues.

The chain combines TRBV19 with TRBJ2-1; a possible D gene is TRBD2 (6 bases). V was pared by 3 bases and J by 2 bases, with 11 bases between. There are 15 residues in the CDR3. The germline CDR1 and CDR2 sequences are LNHDA and SQIVND (reference sequence). Here the CDR3 reads CASSIGGTPYNEQFF. CDR3 coding DNA: TGTGCCAGTAGTATTGGGGGGACCCCCTACAATGAGCAGTTCTTC.

The sample holds a few counts of this clone. The J gene is TRBJ2-5, the V gene TRBV5-6, with 8 bases lining up with TRBD2. CDR1 SGHDT and CDR2 YYEEEE come from the germline V gene. Trimming at V came to 7 bases and at J to 4 bases, leaving 15 bases not matched to a gene. The CDR3 consists of 16 residues. The CDR3 here is CASFLIGREGLETQYF. DNA of the CDR3: TGTGCCAGCTTCTTGATAGGACGGGAGGGTTTAGAGACCCAGTACTTC.

The chain couples TRBV3-1 (or the pseudogene TRBV3-2) to TRBJ2-5; D remains ambiguous. Trimming shortened V by 0 bases and J by 7 bases, and 18 bases separated the two germline ends. Germline V gene sequence: CDR1 LGHDT, CDR2 YNNKEL (reference sequence). The CDR3 runs 16 residues. CDR3 residues: CASSQDYPDTQRTQYF. The CDR3 DNA is TGTGCCAGCAGCCAAGATTATCCCGACACACAGCGGACCCAGTACTTC.